The TCR beta chain described here comes from a study of identical twins. MiXCR was run by TCRdb on the 5' RACE reads, yielding one entry per CDR3 protein. The table records fewer than 900,000 distinct CDR3 sequences, 15% to 20% of them present only once. Germline lookup yields CDR1 MGHDK and CDR2 SYGVNS. V lost 3 bases and J lost 1, with 9 bases in between. This CDR3 spans 14 amino acids. The same data also contributed to another study, on T cells expressing NK-cell markers. That report notes: Researchers got TCR beta repertoires out of sorted CD3+CD56+NKG2C+, CD3+CD56+NKG2C- and CD3+CD56-NKG2C+ T cells.

The sequence came from a woman aged 18-29 years in good health. The rearrangement links TRBV25-1 to TRBJ1-1; D gene uncertain. Specimen: PBMCs. Written as DNA, the CDR3 is TGTGCCAGCAGTGATTTGGGCCCGAACACTGAAGCTTTCTTT. Translation: CASSDLGPNTEAFF. Filled out from reference TRBV25-1 and TRBJ1-1, the complete variable domain reads EADIYQTPRYLVIGTGKKITLECSQTMGHDKMYWYQQDPGMELHLIHYSYGVNSTEKGDLSSESTVSRIRTEHFPLTLESARPSHTSQYLCASSDLGPNTEAFFGQGTRLTVV.